This T cell receptor (beta chain) is from a study of CD8+ T cells in alopecia areata. About the study: At a dose of 5 to 10 mg twice daily, oral tofacitinib was given to treated patients.

Reverse transcribed after extraction, RNA yielded cDNA as the sequencing template. Some clones are missing from TCRdb's copy, which holds only in-frame ones; the method was immunoSEQ multiplex PCR. The sample has over 85,000 clones, more than 65% seen once. The CDR3 has 17 residues. Unmatched junction bases numbered 16, after V lost 4 bases and J lost 7 bases. Germline V gene lookup returns CDR1 SGHNT and CDR2 YYREEE (reference sequence). As to treatment: oral pan-JAK inhibitor, 5-10 mg twice daily. Researchers gathered lesional scalp punch biopsies and peripheral blood from patients with alopecia areata.

The sequencing here drew on CD8+ T cells sorted from blood, taken at week 44, from a patient treated with tofacitinib. This TCR derives from a human donor with alopecia areata. V and J are TRBV5-4 and TRBJ2-1; 8 positions match TRBD1. The CDR3 bases are TGTGCCAGCAGCGAAACCCTCGGACAGGGTGGCGATAATGAGCAGTTCTTC. Protein product: CASSETLGQGGDNEQFF.